The rows below give T cell receptor beta chains drawn from one sample of a study of T cells in Graves' hyperthyroidism and ophthalmopathy. Each CDR3 protein is one row after TCRdb ran MiXCR on the multiplex PCR reads. Found here are under 350,000 distinct CDR3 sequences, roughly a fifth of them singletons; the top ten hold over 40%. The sequenced sample consisted of blood. The receptors come from a woman aged 45-60 years with Graves' hyperthyroidism. CDR3s include the opening cysteine and the closing phenylalanine or tryptophan. A D gene is named only where the DNA matches it firmly. The size field is filled for only some rows; it gives once, few, many or a size class.

>many|TRBV12-3/TRBV12-4|-|TRBJ1-6
CASSPSRGSNSPLHF
TGTGCCAGCAGTCCTTCACGAGGATCTAATTCACCCCTCCACTTT
>many|TRBV7-9|-|TRBJ2-3
CASSSGTHNADTQYF
TGTGCCAGCAGCTCCGGGACACATAACGCAGATACGCAGTATTTT
>many|TRBV11-2|TRBD2|TRBJ2-5
CASSLSELGLVRDETQYF
TGTGCCAGCAGCTTATCTGAACTCGGACTAGTCAGGGACGAGACCCAGTACTTC
>-|TRBV6-1|TRBD1|TRBJ2-2
CASSRDRAGELFF
TGTGCCAGCTCTAGGGACAGGGCCGGGGAGCTGTTTTTT
>-|TRBV7-9|-|TRBJ1-2
CASSPDVGDHGYTF
TGTGCCAGCAGCCCCGATGTGGGGGATCACGGCTACACCTTC
>-|TRBV7-9|-|TRBJ1-6
CASSLGGGRDSPLHF
TGTGCCAGCAGCTTAGGGGGAGGTAGAGATTCACCCCTCCACTTT
>few|TRBV6-5|-|TRBJ2-7
CASSYSPGMGQYF
TGTGCCAGCAGTTACTCTCCGGGGATGGGGCAGTACTTC
>few|TRBV5-1|-|TRBJ1-1
CASSLPKDRGMNTEAFF
TGCGCCAGCAGCTTGCCCAAGGACCGCGGCATGAACACTGAAGCTTTCTTT
>few|TRBV20-1|TRBD1|TRBJ1-5
CSAPTGADNQPQHF
TGCAGTGCTCCGACAGGGGCTGACAATCAGCCCCAGCATTTT
>many|TRBV7-8|TRBD1|TRBJ2-7
CASSPGTAFSYEQYF
TGTGCCAGCAGCCCTGGGACAGCCTTCTCCTACGAGCAGTACTTC
>few|TRBV7-8|TRBD1|TRBJ1-5
CASSLARRTGESNQPQHF
TGTGCCAGCAGCTTAGCTCGGCGGACAGGGGAAAGCAATCAGCCCCAGCATTTT
>many|TRBV5-1|TRBD2|TRBJ2-1
CASSPKTSGYNEQFF
TGCGCCAGCAGCCCCAAGACTAGCGGATACAATGAGCAGTTCTTC
>many|TRBV2|TRBD2|TRBJ2-1
CASGGLAGINEQFF
TGTGCCAGCGGGGGACTAGCGGGAATCAATGAGCAGTTCTTC
>-|TRBV2|-|TRBJ2-1
CASQKDSYNEQFF
TGTGCCAGCCAGAAAGACTCCTACAATGAGCAGTTCTTC
>many|TRBV20-1|TRBD1|TRBJ1-2
CSARSDRGQRGYTF
TGCAGTGCTAGATCGGACAGGGGGCAACGTGGCTACACCTTC
>-|TRBV15|-|TRBJ1-4
CATSREQGLFSEKLFF
TGTGCTACCAGCAGAGAACAGGGCTTATTTAGTGAAAAACTGTTTTTT
>-|TRBV28|-|TRBJ2-7
CASSPHGGGGEQYF
TGTGCCAGCAGTCCTCATGGGGGAGGGGGGGAGCAGTACTTC
>few|TRBV12-3/TRBV12-4|-|TRBJ2-7
CASRRDPYSYEQYF
TGTGCCAGCAGACGGGACCCTTACTCCTACGAGCAGTACTTC
>many|TRBV5-5|-|TRBJ2-7
CASSLAPDRVDDEQYF
TGTGCCAGCAGCTTGGCACCTGACCGGGTTGATGACGAGCAGTACTTC
>many|TRBV6-1|-|TRBJ1-2
CASTGVYYTF
TGTGCCAGCACGGGGGTCTACTACACCTTC
>-|TRBV11-2|-|TRBJ2-7
CASRTREYNEQYF
TGTGCCTCGAGGACTCGGGAGTACAACGAGCAGTACTTC
>few|TRBV5-4|-|TRBJ2-2
CASSSRRASTGELFF
TGTGCCAGCAGTTCACGGAGGGCGTCCACCGGGGAGCTGTTTTTT
>many|TRBV30|-|TRBJ1-1
CAWSDFGAGGNTEAFF
TGTGCCTGGAGTGATTTTGGGGCCGGGGGGAACACTGAAGCTTTCTTT
>many|TRBV7-3|TRBD2|TRBJ2-5
CASSSPGLVTGTQYF
TGTGCCAGCAGCTCCCCGGGACTAGTGACCGGGACCCAGTACTTC
>once|TRBV9|-|TRBJ2-2
CASSVEGTASDTGELFF
TGTGCCAGCAGCGTTGAAGGGACCGCAAGCGACACCGGGGAGCTGTTTTTT
>-|TRBV5-1|TRBD2|TRBJ2-1
CASSPPGLAEGNNEQFF
TGCGCCAGCAGCCCCCCGGGACTAGCGGAGGGAAACAATGAGCAGTTCTTC
>many|TRBV7-3|-|TRBJ2-5
CASSQQGYETQYF
TGTGCCAGCAGCCAACAGGGTTACGAGACCCAGTACTTC
>many|TRBV10-3|TRBD1|TRBJ1-2
CAITRDRDYGYTF
TGTGCCATCACCAGGGACAGGGACTATGGCTACACCTTC
>few|TRBV19|TRBD1|TRBJ1-2
CASSTQIRTGAGYGYTF
TGTGCCAGTAGTACTCAGATCCGGACAGGGGCTGGCTATGGCTACACCTTC
>many|TRBV20-1|TRBD1|TRBJ1-6
CSATGQGRNSPLHF
TGCAGTGCGACGGGACAGGGTCGCAATTCACCCCTCCACTTT
>many|TRBV30|-|TRBJ2-5
CAWSVMGPAETQYF
TGTGCCTGGAGTGTAATGGGACCAGCAGAGACCCAGTACTTC
>many|TRBV7-2|-|TRBJ2-5
CASSLDRGETQYF
TGTGCCAGCAGTTTAGATAGGGGGGAGACCCAGTACTTC
>-|TRBV7-6|-|TRBJ2-5
CASSLESSGLGETQYF
TGTGCCAGCAGCTTAGAGAGTAGCGGCTTAGGAGAGACCCAGTACTTC
>many|TRBV7-9|-|TRBJ2-5
CASSSSGEETQYF
TGTGCCAGCAGCTCAAGCGGTGAAGAGACCCAGTACTTC
>many|TRBV20-1|-|TRBJ1-4
CSARRSLNEKLFF
TGCAGTGCTAGACGGAGCCTTAATGAAAAACTGTTTTTT
>many|TRBV6-2/TRBV6-3|-|TRBJ2-7
CASSYSYRTYEQYF
TGTGCCAGCAGTTACTCGTACAGGACCTACGAGCAGTACTTC
>many|TRBV12-5|TRBD1|TRBJ1-5
CASGLGDGQGGNQPQHF
TGTGCTAGTGGTTTGGGGGATGGACAGGGTGGCAATCAGCCCCAGCATTTT